Listed here are 20 T cell receptor beta chains from one sample, sequenced in a study of blood T cell repertoires in COVID-19. The assay was immunoSEQ multiplex PCR, and TCRdb's table has in-frame clones only and misses some. The data contain approximately 74,000 clones, around 80% of them seen just once; the ten biggest clones take up roughly 2.5%. Sequences were obtained from peripheral blood. The receptor source for this set is a man older than 75 with active or convalescent COVID-19.

A single count supports this clone. The chain couples TRBV5-1 to TRBJ2-5; TRBD2 matches 8 bases. V lost 3 bases, J lost 5 bases, and 6 bases stayed unmatched. Germline CDR1 reads SGHRS; CDR2 reads YFSETQ. This CDR3 has 14 amino acids. The CDR3 region is CASSYGTSGETQYF. The CDR3 nucleotides are TGCGCCAGCAGCTACGGGACTAGTGGCGAGACCCAGTACTTC.

The V and J genes are TRBV19 and TRBJ2-7; D perhaps matches TRBD1 (5 bases). V lost 4 bases to trimming and J lost 3 bases, with 13 bases between them. CDR1 and CDR2 from the germline V gene are LNHDA and SQIVND (reference sequence). The CDR3 has 14 amino acids. CDR3 bases: TGTGCCAGTAGTAAGGCAGGGAAACTCTACGAGCAGTACTTC. It encodes CASSKAGKLYEQYF.

The gene calls are TRBV4-1 and TRBJ2-5; no clear D. The CDR3 contains 15 residues. In germline, CDR1 is MGHRA, CDR2 YSYEKL. V was pared by 2 bases and J by 2 bases, with 12 bases between. CDR3 amino acids: CASSQSGRPQETQYF. CDR3 bases: TGCGCCAGCAGCCAATCCGGTCGTCCTCAAGAGACCCAGTACTTC.

The chain links TRBV11-2 to TRBJ2-7, with TRBD1 matching 10 bases. CDR1 is SGHAT, CDR2 FQNNGV, per germline. The J segment lost 2 bases and the V segment lost 5 bases, leaving 9 bases of the junction unmatched. This CDR3 has 16 amino acids. CDR3 in DNA: TGTGCCAGCAGCCATCAAAGGACAGGGGGACCCTACGAGCAGTACTTC. Translating it yields CASSHQRTGGPYEQYF.

J is TRBJ1-4 and V is TRBV19; unclear D gene. The germline V gene encodes CDR1 LNHDA and CDR2 SQIVND (reference sequence). The length of the CDR3 is 16 residues. V was cut by 6 bases and J by 3 bases, with 17 bases left in between. The CDR3 reads CASSLRSGWANEKLFF. Here the CDR3 DNA reads TGTGCCAGTAGCCTCCGATCGGGGTGGGCTAATGAAAAACTGTTTTTT.

This chain connects TRBV5-6 to TRBJ1-6; no clear D. Germline V gene lookup returns CDR1 SGHDT and CDR2 YYEEEE. Trimming removed 0 bases at V and 4 bases at J, with 14 bases between. The length of the CDR3 is 17 residues. CDR3 region: CASSLGDLRKYNSPLHF. Here the CDR3 DNA reads TGTGCCAGCAGCTTGGGTGATCTGAGAAAGTATAATTCACCCCTCCACTTT.

V usage is TRBV2 and J usage is TRBJ2-7, with 11 nucleotides matching TRBD1. CDR3 length equals 14 residues. Germline V gene sequence: CDR1 SNHLY, CDR2 FYNNEI. Unmatched junction bases numbered 5, after V lost 6 bases and J lost 4 bases. CDR3 sequence (DNA): TGTGCCAGCAGGACCGGGACAGGGGGTTACGAGCAGTACTTC. Amino acid sequence: CASRTGTGGYEQYF. Looking up the rest from reference TRBV2 and TRBJ2-7 gives the full variable domain: EPEVTQTPSHQVTQMGQEVILRCVPISNHLYFYWYRQILGQKVEFLVSFYNNEISEKSEIFDDQFSVERPDGSNFTLKIRSTKLEDSAMYFCASRTGTGGYEQYFGPGTRLTVT.

This chain links TRBV5-6 with TRBJ2-7; 10 positions match TRBD2. The CDR3 totals 15 residues. The V gene's germline CDR1 is SGHDT and CDR2 YYEEEE. V lost 5 bases to trimming and J lost 2 bases; unmatched junction nucleotides: 7. The CDR3 nucleotides read TGTGCCAGCAGTCTCATTAGCGGGGGGCCCTACGAGCAGTACTTC. Translated: CASSLISGGPYEQYF.

The chain carries TRBV5-1 and TRBJ1-6; 12 bases fit TRBD1. CDR3 length equals 17 residues. V lost 5 bases and J lost 7; bases outside the gene matches: 10. CDR1 is SGHRS, CDR2 YFSETQ, per germline. The CDR3 DNA reads TGCGCCAGCAGGGGGACAGGGGGCGCCCCCGGCAATTCACCCCTCCACTTT. Protein: CASRGTGGAPGNSPLHF.

This rearrangement joins TRBV3-1 (or the pseudogene TRBV3-2) to TRBJ1-2; 7 bases agree with TRBD1. Germline CDR1 and CDR2: LGHDT and YNNKEL (reference sequence). CDR3 length: 14 residues. J gave up 7 bases and V 3 bases, and 8 bases lay outside the gene matches. The CDR3 sequence is CASSQYRGTAGYTF. CDR3 nucleotide sequence: TGTGCCAGCAGCCAGTACAGGGGTACAGCTGGCTACACCTTC.

The V call is TRBV3-1 (or the pseudogene TRBV3-2), the J call TRBJ1-1; the match to TRBD1 covers 12 bases. The germline gives CDR1 LGHDT, CDR2 YNNKEL (reference sequence). V gave up 8 bases and J gave up 5 bases; unmatched junction bases: 3. The CDR3 totals 13 residues. Written as DNA, the CDR3 is TGTGCCAGCCGGGACAGGGGGCGGACTGAAGCTTTCTTT. It yields the protein CASRDRGRTEAFF.

The chain employs TRBV6-5 and TRBJ2-2, with 9 bases that match TRBD1. The CDR3 has 15 residues. J was trimmed by 4 bases and V by 5 bases; bases with no gene match: 5. Germline V gene lookup returns CDR1 MNHEY and CDR2 SVGAGI. CDR3 in amino acids: CASSTGQGTTGELFF. CDR3 DNA: TGTGCCAGCAGTACCGGACAGGGGACCACCGGGGAGCTGTTTTTT.

The chain has TRBV11-3 and TRBJ2-2; no definite D call. Germline V gives CDR1 SGHNT, CDR2 YENEEA. V was pared by 1 base and J by 3 bases, with 12 bases between. This CDR3 contains 16 residues. The CDR3 here is CASSLAQRSDTGELFF. In DNA form, the CDR3 reads TGTGCCAGCAGCTTAGCCCAAAGGAGCGACACCGGGGAGCTGTTTTTT.

This chain links TRBV18 with TRBJ2-2; 14 bases are a match to TRBD2. This CDR3 region has 16 residues. Germline values: CDR1 KGHSH, CDR2 LQKENI. V was clipped by 3 bases and J by 5 bases; unmatched bases: 2. DNA of the CDR3: TGTGCCAGCTCACCCGGACTAGCGGGAGGTACCGGGGAGCTGTTTTTT. Protein sequence: CASSPGLAGGTGELFF. Together with reference TRBV18 and TRBJ2-2, the CDR3 gives the full variable domain: NAGVMQNPRHLVRRRGQEARLRCSPMKGHSHVYWYRQLPEEGLKFMVYLQKENIIDESGMPKERFSAEFPKEGPSILRIQQVVRGDSAAYFCASSPGLAGGTGELFFGEGSRLTVL.

This chain links TRBV30 with TRBJ2-7; D not resolved. Germline CDR1 reads GTSNPN; CDR2 reads SVGIG (reference sequence). The CDR3 covers 12 residues. The V end was cut by 2 bases, the J end by 0 bases, with 5 bases between. The CDR3 protein is CAWSPSSYEQYF. DNA of the CDR3: TGTGCCTGGAGTCCCAGCTCCTACGAGCAGTACTTC.

The rearrangement joins TRBV13 to TRBJ2-7; 8 bases map to TRBD1. The junction had 6 bases not matched to a gene; V was cut back by 4 bases and J by 4 bases. The CDR3 spans 14 residues. Germline lookup yields CDR1 PRHDT and CDR2 FYEKMQ (reference sequence). Written as DNA, the CDR3 is TGTGCCAGCAGCTCCCGACAGGGGCGGTACGAGCAGTACTTC. It encodes CASSSRQGRYEQYF.

Concerning this clone: The identical CDR3 is also encoded by other nucleotide sequences in the sample. CDR3 loop: CASSETSGTDTQYF. CDR3 DNA: TGCGCCAGCAGCGAGACTAGCGGCACAGATACGCAGTATTTT. The chain is built from TRBV5-1 and TRBJ2-3, with TRBD2 matching 8 bases. Trimming cost V 4 bases and J 1 base; bases outside gene matches: 2. The length of the CDR3 is 14 residues. Germline values: CDR1 SGHRS, CDR2 YFSETQ.

V usage is TRBV2 and J usage is TRBJ2-2, with TRBD2 matching 9 bases. Germline assignment: CDR1 SNHLY and CDR2 FYNNEI. Germline trimming cut 3 bases from V and 0 bases from J; bases unmatched to any gene: 5. The CDR3 runs 17 residues. CDR3 bases: TGTGCCAGCAGTGACGCTAGCGGGACAGCGAACACCGGGGAGCTGTTTTTT. This sequence encodes CASSDASGTANTGELFF. Full variable domain (remainder filled in from reference TRBV2 and TRBJ2-2): EPEVTQTPSHQVTQMGQEVILRCVPISNHLYFYWYRQILGQKVEFLVSFYNNEISEKSEIFDDQFSVERPDGSNFTLKIRSTKLEDSAMYFCASSDASGTANTGELFFGEGSRLTVL.

The rearrangement uses TRBV12-5 and TRBJ2-6, with 7 nucleotides matching TRBD1. J gave up 3 bases and V 6 bases, and 8 bases lay outside the gene matches. This CDR3 region has 16 residues. Germline CDR1 reads LGHNT; CDR2 reads FRNRAP. The CDR3 nucleotides read TGTGCTAGTGGCTACTCTGACAGGGATGGGGCCAACGTCCTGACTTTC. This encodes CASGYSDRDGANVLTF.

The chain combines TRBV19 with TRBJ1-1; TRBD1 aligns across 7 bases. Per the germline V gene, CDR1 is LNHDA and CDR2 is SQIVND (reference sequence). CDR3 length: 14 residues. The J segment lost 0 bases and the V segment lost 7 bases, leaving 5 bases of the junction unmatched. The CDR3 DNA is TGTGCCAGTACCGCGGACAGGCTGAACACTGAAGCTTTCTTT. Translation: CASTADRLNTEAFF.